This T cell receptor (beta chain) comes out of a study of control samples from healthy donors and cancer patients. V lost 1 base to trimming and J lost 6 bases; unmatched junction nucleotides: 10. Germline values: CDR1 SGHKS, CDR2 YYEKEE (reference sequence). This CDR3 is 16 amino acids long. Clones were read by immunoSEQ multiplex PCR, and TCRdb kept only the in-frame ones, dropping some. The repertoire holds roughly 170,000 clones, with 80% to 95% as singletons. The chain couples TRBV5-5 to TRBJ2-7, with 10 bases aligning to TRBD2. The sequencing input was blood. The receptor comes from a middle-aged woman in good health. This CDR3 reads CASSLIWASGGTEQYF. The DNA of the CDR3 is TGTGCCAGCAGCTTGATTTGGGCTAGCGGGGGAACCGAGCAGTACTTC.